The clone carrying this T cell receptor beta chain was found a few times. The antigen is unknown. The data belong to a study of cytomegalovirus exposure and HLA in healthy donors. PCR primers comprised 60 Vbeta and 13 Jbeta primers. TCRdb's table, derived via immunoSEQ multiplex PCR, lists solely in-frame clones and lacks some. The sample holds 99,000 or so clones, around three quarters seen once. V lost 1 base and J 0 bases, leaving 19 bases between the germline ends. Germline CDR1 is MGHRA and CDR2 is YSYEKL. This CDR3 comprises 18 residues. Study-wide results and limits: In a later analysis, TCR beta V- and J-gene trimming was associated with a missense DCLRE1C variant. For presence/absence analyses, sequencing depth was assumed to be roughly uniform across donors.

The chain combines TRBV4-1 with TRBJ2-7; maybe TRBD1 (6 bases). Sequenced sample: PBMCs. The clonotype was recovered from a man between 60 and 70 years old in good health and CMV-seropositive. The DNA of the CDR3 is TGCGCCAGCAGCCAAGTACCCGGCCTTAGGGGGTCCTCCTACGAGCAGTACTTC. Translation gives CASSQVPGLRGSSYEQYF.